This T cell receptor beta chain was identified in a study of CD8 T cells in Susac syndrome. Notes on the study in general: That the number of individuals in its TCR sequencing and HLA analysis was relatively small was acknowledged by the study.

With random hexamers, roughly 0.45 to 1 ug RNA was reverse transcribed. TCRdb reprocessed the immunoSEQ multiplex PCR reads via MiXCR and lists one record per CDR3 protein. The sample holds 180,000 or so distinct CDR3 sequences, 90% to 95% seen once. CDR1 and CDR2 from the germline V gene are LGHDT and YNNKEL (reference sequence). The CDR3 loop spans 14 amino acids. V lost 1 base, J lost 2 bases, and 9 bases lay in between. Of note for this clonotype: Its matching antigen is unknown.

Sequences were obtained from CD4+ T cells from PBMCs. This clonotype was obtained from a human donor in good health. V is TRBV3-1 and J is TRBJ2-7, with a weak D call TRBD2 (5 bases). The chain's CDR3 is CASSQASGPYEQYF. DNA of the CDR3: TGTGCCAGCAGCCAAGCGAGCGGACCCTACGAGCAGTACTTC.